This T cell receptor (beta chain) originates from a study of blood T cell repertoires in COVID-19. The data were produced by immunoSEQ multiplex PCR, yet TCRdb's version contains in-frame clones alone and is incomplete. Here the sample spans some 500,000 clones, around nine tenths being singletons. Losses at the gene ends were 8 bases for V and 8 bases for J; bases not matched to a gene: 7. Germline V gene sequence: CDR1 SNHLY, CDR2 FYNNEI. This CDR3 region has 13 residues. J is TRBJ1-4 and V is TRBV2; 8 nucleotides line up with TRBD1. The sequenced sample was PBMCs or T cells enriched from blood (not recorded which). The origin of this receptor is a woman aged 40 to 50 who had recovered from COVID-19. DNA for the CDR3: TGTGCCAGCTGGACAGGGAGGTTCGAAAAACTGTTTTTT. Translation: CASWTGRFEKLFF.